The rows below give T cell receptor beta chains drawn from one sample of a study of somatic mutations in cytotoxic T cells in rheumatoid arthritis. Data came from immunoSEQ multiplex PCR; TCRdb stores just in-frame clones and leaves some out. This repertoire shows approximately 7,900 clones, 75% found once; its top ten account for 30% to 45%. The sequenced sample consisted of CD8+ T cells sorted from blood. Every receptor here comes from an adult with rheumatoid arthritis. The CDR3 runs from the conserved cysteine through the conserved F or W. Each record gives: D gene, V gene, clone size, J gene, CDR3 length, CDR3 protein, CDR3 DNA. A D gene is named only where the DNA matches it firmly. For some rows the clone size is stated as once, few or many, or as a class when expanded; others skip it.

d_call: -
v_call: TRBV9
clone_size: -
j_call: TRBJ2-2
cdr3_length: 11
cdr3_aa: CASSVDGELFF
cdr3_nt: TGTGCCAGCAGCGTAGACGGGGAGCTGTTTTTT

d_call: TRBD1
v_call: TRBV9
clone_size: -
j_call: TRBJ1-2
cdr3_length: 13
cdr3_aa: CASRATGSYGYTF
cdr3_nt: TGTGCCAGCAGAGCGACAGGGTCCTATGGCTACACCTTC

d_call: -
v_call: TRBV19
clone_size: -
j_call: TRBJ1-5
cdr3_length: 12
cdr3_aa: CASSIGDQPQHF
cdr3_nt: TGTGCCAGTAGTATAGGGGATCAGCCCCAGCATTTT

d_call: TRBD1
v_call: TRBV5-1
clone_size: -
j_call: TRBJ2-1
cdr3_length: 14
cdr3_aa: CASSLTGGIDEQFF
cdr3_nt: TGCGCCAGCAGCTTGACAGGGGGCATTGATGAGCAGTTCTTC

d_call: TRBD2
v_call: TRBV15
clone_size: -
j_call: TRBJ2-7
cdr3_length: 14
cdr3_aa: CATSRVAGGYEQYF
cdr3_nt: TGTGCCACCAGCAGAGTTGCGGGGGGTTACGAGCAGTACTTC

d_call: -
v_call: TRBV6-6
clone_size: -
j_call: TRBJ1-5
cdr3_length: 15
cdr3_aa: CASRFGTDSNQPQHF
cdr3_nt: TGTGCCAGCAGGTTCGGGACGGATAGCAATCAGCCCCAGCATTTT

d_call: -
v_call: TRBV4-3
clone_size: -
j_call: TRBJ2-7
cdr3_length: 14
cdr3_aa: CASSPSGRSYEQYF
cdr3_nt: TGCGCCAGCAGCCCTTCGGGGAGGTCCTACGAGCAGTACTTC

d_call: TRBD1
v_call: TRBV7-2
clone_size: -
j_call: TRBJ1-5
cdr3_length: 15
cdr3_aa: CASSARTGGDQPQHF
cdr3_nt: TGTGCCAGCAGCGCCCGGACAGGGGGCGATCAGCCCCAGCATTTT

d_call: -
v_call: TRBV28
clone_size: -
j_call: TRBJ1-5
cdr3_length: 14
cdr3_aa: CASSLGGSNQPQHF
cdr3_nt: TGTGCCAGCAGTTTAGGTGGGAGCAATCAGCCCCAGCATTTT

d_call: TRBD2
v_call: TRBV2
clone_size: -
j_call: TRBJ2-3
cdr3_length: 17
cdr3_aa: CASSEGTSGGAADTQYF
cdr3_nt: TGTGCCAGCAGTGAAGGGACTAGCGGGGGGGCAGCAGATACGCAGTATTTT

d_call: TRBD1
v_call: TRBV6-6
clone_size: -
j_call: TRBJ2-5
cdr3_length: 14
cdr3_aa: CASRTTGDGETQYF
cdr3_nt: TGTGCCAGCAGAACCACAGGGGACGGCGAGACCCAGTACTTC

d_call: -
v_call: TRBV9
clone_size: -
j_call: TRBJ1-3
cdr3_length: 16
cdr3_aa: CASSVAQGYSGNTIYF
cdr3_nt: TGTGCCAGCAGCGTAGCTCAGGGATACTCTGGAAACACCATATATTTT

d_call: TRBD1
v_call: TRBV4-3
clone_size: few
j_call: TRBJ1-1
cdr3_length: 15
cdr3_aa: CASSQDGTGPTEAFF
cdr3_nt: TGCGCCAGCAGCCAAGACGGGACAGGGCCCACTGAAGCTTTCTTT

d_call: -
v_call: TRBV5-6
clone_size: -
j_call: TRBJ2-7
cdr3_length: 15
cdr3_aa: CASSSDRSFSYEQYF
cdr3_nt: TGTGCCAGCAGCTCGGACAGAAGCTTTTCCTACGAGCAGTACTTC

d_call: TRBD1
v_call: TRBV6-5
clone_size: -
j_call: TRBJ2-1
cdr3_length: 15
cdr3_aa: CASSPGQGAYNEQFF
cdr3_nt: TGTGCCAGCAGCCCAGGACAGGGCGCCTACAATGAGCAGTTCTTC

d_call: TRBD1
v_call: TRBV27
clone_size: -
j_call: TRBJ2-1
cdr3_length: 13
cdr3_aa: CASRPGTDNEQFF
cdr3_nt: TGTGCCAGCAGGCCCGGGACAGACAATGAGCAGTTCTTC

d_call: TRBD1
v_call: TRBV7-6
clone_size: -
j_call: TRBJ2-1
cdr3_length: 15
cdr3_aa: CASSPTGGEVNEQFF
cdr3_nt: TGTGCCAGCAGCCCCACAGGGGGAGAAGTCAATGAGCAGTTCTTC

d_call: -
v_call: TRBV28
clone_size: -
j_call: TRBJ1-1
cdr3_length: 16
cdr3_aa: CASIPFGTLMNTEAFF
cdr3_nt: TGTGCCAGCATCCCCTTCGGGACACTCATGAACACTGAAGCTTTCTTT

d_call: -
v_call: TRBV13
clone_size: -
j_call: TRBJ1-1
cdr3_length: 13
cdr3_aa: CASRVGGSTEAFF
cdr3_nt: TGTGCCAGCAGGGTGGGGGGTTCCACTGAAGCTTTCTTT

d_call: -
v_call: TRBV29-1
clone_size: -
j_call: TRBJ2-7
cdr3_length: 12
cdr3_aa: CSVEDRDYEQYF
cdr3_nt: TGCAGCGTTGAGGACAGAGACTACGAGCAGTACTTC

d_call: TRBD2
v_call: TRBV5-1
clone_size: -
j_call: TRBJ2-3
cdr3_length: 15
cdr3_aa: CASSLWLADTDTQYF
cdr3_nt: TGCGCCAGCAGCTTGTGGCTAGCGGATACAGATACGCAGTATTTT

d_call: TRBD2
v_call: TRBV28
clone_size: -
j_call: TRBJ2-3
cdr3_length: 15
cdr3_aa: CASRRTSGGGDTQYF
cdr3_nt: TGTGCCAGCAGACGTACTAGCGGGGGTGGAGATACGCAGTATTTT

d_call: -
v_call: TRBV9
clone_size: -
j_call: TRBJ2-2
cdr3_length: 13
cdr3_aa: CASSDRNTGELFF
cdr3_nt: TGTGCCAGCAGCGACAGAAACACCGGGGAGCTGTTTTTT

d_call: TRBD2
v_call: TRBV18
clone_size: -
j_call: TRBJ2-3
cdr3_length: 15
cdr3_aa: CASSPREGSTDTQYF
cdr3_nt: TGTGCCAGCTCACCTCGGGAGGGGAGCACAGATACGCAGTATTTT

d_call: TRBD2
v_call: TRBV13
clone_size: -
j_call: TRBJ2-5
cdr3_length: 15
cdr3_aa: CASSLEGGGRKTQYF
cdr3_nt: TGTGCCAGCAGCTTAGAAGGCGGGGGGAGGAAGACCCAGTACTTC

d_call: TRBD1
v_call: TRBV7-3
clone_size: -
j_call: TRBJ2-7
cdr3_length: 15
cdr3_aa: CASSLGVTGEYEQYF
cdr3_nt: TGTGCCAGCAGCTTAGGGGTGACAGGGGAGTACGAGCAGTACTTC

d_call: -
v_call: TRBV20-1
clone_size: few
j_call: TRBJ2-3
cdr3_length: 11
cdr3_aa: CSASWSDTQYF
cdr3_nt: TGCAGTGCTAGTTGGTCAGATACGCAGTATTTT

d_call: TRBD2
v_call: TRBV6-1
clone_size: -
j_call: TRBJ2-5
cdr3_length: 15
cdr3_aa: CASSELAGEQETQYF
cdr3_nt: TGTGCCAGCAGTGAACTAGCGGGAGAACAAGAGACCCAGTACTTC

d_call: -
v_call: TRBV5-1
clone_size: -
j_call: TRBJ2-1
cdr3_length: 15
cdr3_aa: CASSPYRSPYNEQFF
cdr3_nt: TGCGCCAGCAGCCCTTACAGGAGTCCCTACAATGAGCAGTTCTTC

d_call: -
v_call: TRBV6-5
clone_size: few
j_call: TRBJ1-1
cdr3_length: 10
cdr3_aa: CATGEAEAFF
cdr3_nt: TGTGCCACCGGAGAGGCTGAAGCTTTCTTT

d_call: TRBD1
v_call: TRBV5-4
clone_size: medium-sized
j_call: TRBJ1-4
cdr3_length: 18
cdr3_aa: CASSSMEQGALTPRKLFF
cdr3_nt: TGTGCCAGCAGTTCCATGGAGCAGGGGGCGTTGACTCCCCGAAAACTGTTTTTT

d_call: -
v_call: TRBV5-1
clone_size: -
j_call: TRBJ1-4
cdr3_length: 14
cdr3_aa: CASSLLGGGEKLFF
cdr3_nt: TGCGCCAGCAGCTTGCTCGGGGGAGGGGAAAAACTGTTTTTT

d_call: -
v_call: TRBV5-8
clone_size: medium-sized
j_call: TRBJ2-7
cdr3_length: 12
cdr3_aa: CASSLVTYEQYF
cdr3_nt: TGTGCCAGCAGCTTGGTCACCTACGAGCAGTACTTC

d_call: -
v_call: TRBV6-5
clone_size: -
j_call: TRBJ2-2
cdr3_length: 16
cdr3_aa: CASSYTNRVSIGELFF
cdr3_nt: TGTGCCAGCAGTTACACCAACAGGGTTTCTATCGGGGAGCTGTTTTTT

d_call: TRBD2
v_call: TRBV6-5
clone_size: once
j_call: TRBJ2-3
cdr3_length: 15
cdr3_aa: CASSYRGDSTDTQYF
cdr3_nt: TGTGCCAGCAGTTACCGGGGGGACAGCACAGATACGCAGTATTTT

d_call: TRBD1
v_call: TRBV28
clone_size: -
j_call: TRBJ1-2
cdr3_length: 13
cdr3_aa: CASSLATGDGYTF
cdr3_nt: TGTGCCAGCAGTTTGGCGACAGGGGACGGCTACACCTTC

d_call: -
v_call: TRBV11-3
clone_size: -
j_call: TRBJ2-7
cdr3_length: 15
cdr3_aa: CASSLSFRADNEQYF
cdr3_nt: TGTGCCAGCAGCTTATCATTTAGGGCGGACAACGAGCAGTACTTC

d_call: -
v_call: TRBV27
clone_size: -
j_call: TRBJ1-6
cdr3_length: 14
cdr3_aa: CASSLLGTNSPLHF
cdr3_nt: TGTGCCAGCAGTCTCCTCGGGACCAATTCACCCCTCCACTTT

d_call: -
v_call: TRBV4-3
clone_size: -
j_call: TRBJ1-1
cdr3_length: 14
cdr3_aa: CASSQEQGITEAFF
cdr3_nt: TGCGCCAGCAGCCAGGAACAGGGAATCACTGAAGCTTTCTTT

d_call: -
v_call: TRBV28
clone_size: -
j_call: TRBJ2-1
cdr3_length: 15
cdr3_aa: CASIDPGDPVNEQFF
cdr3_nt: TGTGCCAGCATAGATCCGGGAGATCCAGTCAATGAGCAGTTCTTC

d_call: TRBD1
v_call: TRBV4-3
clone_size: -
j_call: TRBJ2-7
cdr3_length: 16
cdr3_aa: CASSQTTGTGPYEQYF
cdr3_nt: TGCGCCAGCAGCCAAACTACCGGGACAGGGCCCTACGAGCAGTACTTC

d_call: -
v_call: TRBV27
clone_size: -
j_call: TRBJ1-3
cdr3_length: 14
cdr3_aa: CASGLSPGGNTIYF
cdr3_nt: TGTGCCAGCGGCCTCTCGCCGGGTGGTAACACCATATATTTT

d_call: TRBD2
v_call: TRBV11-1
clone_size: few
j_call: TRBJ2-7
cdr3_length: 15
cdr3_aa: CASSFGTSGFYEQYF
cdr3_nt: TGTGCCAGCAGCTTCGGGACTAGCGGATTTTACGAGCAGTACTTC

d_call: TRBD1
v_call: TRBV28
clone_size: few
j_call: TRBJ1-1
cdr3_length: 19
cdr3_aa: CASSPALGWEGALGTEAFF
cdr3_nt: TGTGCCAGCAGCCCAGCATTAGGGTGGGAGGGGGCGTTGGGAACTGAAGCTTTCTTT

d_call: -
v_call: TRBV2
clone_size: few
j_call: TRBJ1-6
cdr3_length: 12
cdr3_aa: CASSGQNSPLHF
cdr3_nt: TGTGCCAGCAGTGGGCAGAACTCACCCCTCCACTTT

d_call: -
v_call: TRBV28
clone_size: -
j_call: TRBJ1-5
cdr3_length: 14
cdr3_aa: CASSSPLSNQPQHF
cdr3_nt: TGTGCCAGCAGTTCTCCACTTAGCAATCAGCCCCAGCATTTT

d_call: TRBD1
v_call: TRBV19
clone_size: -
j_call: TRBJ1-5
cdr3_length: 14
cdr3_aa: CASSADRGYQPQHF
cdr3_nt: TGTGCCAGTAGTGCAGACAGGGGATACCAGCCCCAGCATTTT

d_call: -
v_call: TRBV2
clone_size: -
j_call: TRBJ2-5
cdr3_length: 13
cdr3_aa: CASSEAGQETQYF
cdr3_nt: TGTGCCAGCAGTGAGGCCGGCCAAGAGACCCAGTACTTC

d_call: -
v_call: TRBV9
clone_size: -
j_call: TRBJ2-3
cdr3_length: 15
cdr3_aa: CASSTFSGSTDTQYF
cdr3_nt: TGTGCCAGCAGCACCTTTAGCGGTAGCACAGATACGCAGTATTTT

d_call: -
v_call: TRBV6-5
clone_size: -
j_call: TRBJ1-4
cdr3_length: 15
cdr3_aa: CASSFGDQGYEKLFF
cdr3_nt: TGTGCCAGCAGTTTCGGGGACCAGGGATACGAAAAACTGTTTTTT

d_call: -
v_call: TRBV6-1
clone_size: -
j_call: TRBJ1-1
cdr3_length: 12
cdr3_aa: CASSEARRDAFF
cdr3_nt: TGTGCCAGCAGTGAAGCAAGGAGGGACGCTTTCTTT

d_call: -
v_call: TRBV10-3
clone_size: once
j_call: TRBJ1-2
cdr3_length: 14
cdr3_aa: CAISEPRHPYGYTF
cdr3_nt: TGTGCCATCAGTGAGCCGAGACACCCGTATGGCTACACCTTC

d_call: TRBD1
v_call: TRBV7-6
clone_size: -
j_call: TRBJ1-6
cdr3_length: 16
cdr3_aa: CASSPEAGTGNSPLHF
cdr3_nt: TGTGCCAGCAGCCCAGAAGCTGGGACAGGGAATTCACCCCTCCACTTT